The rows below give T cell receptor beta chains drawn from one sample of a study of blood T cells in healthy people across ages. TCRdb analysed the 5' RACE reads with MiXCR anew, one entry per CDR3 protein. The table lists fewer than 2,000,000 distinct CDR3 sequences, roughly a third of them singletons. Material for sequencing was blood. Receptors were obtained from a woman in her twenties or thirties in good health. Each CDR3 is given with its conserved first and last residue. Each record gives: J gene, V gene, D gene, clone size, CDR3 DNA, CDR3 protein. A D gene is named only where the DNA matches it firmly. Clone size appears in some rows only: once, few, many, or a class for an expanded clone.

J gene: TRBJ1-6; V gene: TRBV6-1; D gene: .; clone size: few; CDR3 DNA: TGTGCCAGCAGTGAGAGGTTTAATTCACCCCTCCACTTT; CDR3 protein: CASSERFNSPLHF
J gene: TRBJ1-6; V gene: TRBV7-6; D gene: TRBD1; clone size: once; CDR3 DNA: TGTGCCAGCAGCCCCGACGGGACAGGGGCTTATTCACCCCTCCACTTT; CDR3 protein: CASSPDGTGAYSPLHF
J gene: TRBJ2-3; V gene: TRBV7-3; D gene: .; clone size: once; CDR3 DNA: TGTGCCAGCGGCTTAAAAAGCGGAGACGATACGCAGTATTTT; CDR3 protein: CASGLKSGDDTQYF
J gene: TRBJ2-4; V gene: TRBV6-1; D gene: .; clone size: .; CDR3 DNA: TGTGCCAGCAGCCAAACAGGGCGTACCTTCATTCAGTACTTC; CDR3 protein: CASSQTGRTFIQYF
J gene: TRBJ2-7; V gene: TRBV10-3; D gene: .; clone size: few; CDR3 DNA: TGTGCCATCAGTGAGTCGTATCCGGGAGCGTGGGCAGGGATCTCCTACGAGCAGTACTTC; CDR3 protein: CAISESYPGAWAGISYEQYF
J gene: TRBJ1-2; V gene: TRBV20-1; D gene: .; clone size: .; CDR3 DNA: TGCAGTGTCCCCTCCAGTAAGAGCTACACCTTC; CDR3 protein: CSVPSSKSYTF
J gene: TRBJ1-2; V gene: TRBV27; D gene: TRBD1; clone size: few; CDR3 DNA: TGTGCCAGCAGTATGCAATGGATTCAGGGGGTGCACTATGGCTACACCTTC; CDR3 protein: CASSMQWIQGVHYGYTF
J gene: TRBJ2-2; V gene: TRBV4-1; D gene: .; clone size: .; CDR3 DNA: TGCGCCAGCACTTATACGGGGGACCTAGGAGACGGGGAGCTGTTTTTT; CDR3 protein: CASTYTGDLGDGELFF
J gene: TRBJ2-3; V gene: TRBV29-1; D gene: .; clone size: few; CDR3 DNA: TGCAGCGGTGGACAAACAGATACGCAGTATTTT; CDR3 protein: CSGGQTDTQYF
J gene: TRBJ2-3; V gene: TRBV5-1; D gene: .; clone size: few; CDR3 DNA: TGCGCCAGCAGCTATAAACAGGTTGCGGGGCGGATGACAGATACGCAGTATTTT; CDR3 protein: CASSYKQVAGRMTDTQYF
J gene: TRBJ1-2; V gene: TRBV7-8; D gene: TRBD1; clone size: .; CDR3 DNA: TGTGCCAGCAGCTACGGACAGGGCCATGGCTACACCTTC; CDR3 protein: CASSYGQGHGYTF
J gene: TRBJ1-6; V gene: TRBV6-1; D gene: .; clone size: .; CDR3 DNA: TGTGCCAGCTCATCCCTCGGGAATTCACCCCTCCACTTT; CDR3 protein: CASSSLGNSPLHF
J gene: TRBJ1-6; V gene: TRBV20-1; D gene: .; clone size: .; CDR3 DNA: TGCAGTGCTAGAGATCCCGGGGCAGGGTTAGATTCACCCCTCCACTTT; CDR3 protein: CSARDPGAGLDSPLHF
J gene: TRBJ1-1; V gene: TRBV29-1; D gene: .; clone size: .; CDR3 DNA: TGCAGCGTAACCGCGAGTCGACAGGCCCTGAACACTGAAGCTTTCTTT; CDR3 protein: CSVTASRQALNTEAFF
J gene: TRBJ2-3; V gene: TRBV6-1; D gene: .; clone size: few; CDR3 DNA: TGTGCCAGCAACTTGACCCCCGCGGATACGCAGTATTTT; CDR3 protein: CASNLTPADTQYF
J gene: TRBJ2-3; V gene: TRBV9; D gene: .; clone size: .; CDR3 DNA: TGTGCCAGCAGCTCTCTATACGGGGGAACTACCACAGATACGCAGTATTTT; CDR3 protein: CASSSLYGGTTTDTQYF
J gene: TRBJ2-5; V gene: TRBV20-1; D gene: .; clone size: .; CDR3 DNA: TGCAGTGCTCCTCCAGCAGGAAGATCGACTCGGGAGACCCAGTACTTC; CDR3 protein: CSAPPAGRSTRETQYF
J gene: TRBJ2-7; V gene: TRBV3-1; D gene: TRBD2; clone size: .; CDR3 DNA: TGTGCCAGCAGCCGCCGGACTAGCGGGGCGAGGGAAGAGGCCCAGTACTTC; CDR3 protein: CASSRRTSGAREEAQYF
J gene: TRBJ2-3; V gene: TRBV6-6; D gene: .; clone size: few; CDR3 DNA: TGTGCCAGCAGTTACGATAGGCGGGGCCCCACAGATACGCAGTATTTT; CDR3 protein: CASSYDRRGPTDTQYF
J gene: TRBJ1-2; V gene: TRBV20-1; D gene: .; clone size: .; CDR3 DNA: TGCAGTGCTAGACCTACGGGACAAAATTCCGGCTACACCTTC; CDR3 protein: CSARPTGQNSGYTF
J gene: TRBJ2-5; V gene: TRBV24-1; D gene: TRBD1; clone size: .; CDR3 DNA: TGTGCCACCAGTGGGCTGACAGGGGGCTCGGAGACCCAGTACTTC; CDR3 protein: CATSGLTGGSETQYF
J gene: TRBJ2-5; V gene: TRBV10-3; D gene: .; clone size: .; CDR3 DNA: TGTGCCATCAGTGAGTCGAGGCAGGGTGAAAGGACCCAGTACTTC; CDR3 protein: CAISESRQGERTQYF
J gene: TRBJ2-1; V gene: TRBV20-1; D gene: TRBD2; clone size: .; CDR3 DNA: TGCAGTGCTAGAGGGATAGGGACTAGGCTCAAAAATGAGCAGTTCTTC; CDR3 protein: CSARGIGTRLKNEQFF
J gene: TRBJ2-5; V gene: TRBV6-1; D gene: .; clone size: .; CDR3 DNA: TGTGCCAGCAGTGAAGGAGGGGCGGGAGAGACCCAGTACTTC; CDR3 protein: CASSEGGAGETQYF
J gene: TRBJ2-5; V gene: TRBV4-1; D gene: .; clone size: .; CDR3 DNA: TGCGCCAGCAGCCAAGGTCTGGAGGGTGGGACCCAGTACTTC; CDR3 protein: CASSQGLEGGTQYF
J gene: TRBJ1-4; V gene: TRBV5-1; D gene: .; clone size: .; CDR3 DNA: TGCGCCAGCAGCTTGGGGATTCCAGGGTCAGGTGAAAAACTGTTTTTT; CDR3 protein: CASSLGIPGSGEKLFF
J gene: TRBJ2-5; V gene: TRBV7-2; D gene: TRBD2; clone size: few; CDR3 DNA: TGTGCCAGCAGCCTAGCATCTAGCGGGATGTTCTCAGAGACCCAGTACTTC; CDR3 protein: CASSLASSGMFSETQYF
J gene: TRBJ2-6; V gene: TRBV29-1; D gene: .; clone size: many; CDR3 DNA: TGCAGCGTAATGACAGGCTCCTCTGGGGCCAACGTCCTGACTTTC; CDR3 protein: CSVMTGSSGANVLTF
J gene: TRBJ2-1; V gene: TRBV4-1; D gene: TRBD2; clone size: few; CDR3 DNA: TGCGCCAGCAGCCAGTCACCCACGGGCGGGGGCTCCTACAATGAGCAGTTCTTC; CDR3 protein: CASSQSPTGGGSYNEQFF
J gene: TRBJ2-7; V gene: TRBV4-1; D gene: .; clone size: .; CDR3 DNA: TGCGCCAGCAGCCAAGTCGGGGGATCTTTCAGCGAGCAGTACTTC; CDR3 protein: CASSQVGGSFSEQYF
J gene: TRBJ2-7; V gene: TRBV27; D gene: .; clone size: few; CDR3 DNA: TGTGCCAGCAGTCCGCGGGACAGCCCCTCCTACGAGCAGTACTTC; CDR3 protein: CASSPRDSPSYEQYF
J gene: TRBJ1-1; V gene: TRBV20-1; D gene: TRBD1; clone size: few; CDR3 DNA: TGCAGTGCTCCCGGTGGAGGGGGCGTTGGCGCTTTCTTT; CDR3 protein: CSAPGGGGVGAFF
J gene: TRBJ1-1; V gene: TRBV12-3/TRBV12-4; D gene: .; clone size: few; CDR3 DNA: TGTGCCAGCAGTTTCGGGGGGACCGCTGAAGCTTTCTTT; CDR3 protein: CASSFGGTAEAFF
J gene: TRBJ2-3; V gene: TRBV7-6; D gene: TRBD1; clone size: few; CDR3 DNA: TGTGCCAGCAGCTTAGTAGGGGGACAGGGTTCAGATACGCAGTATTTT; CDR3 protein: CASSLVGGQGSDTQYF
J gene: TRBJ2-7; V gene: TRBV12-3/TRBV12-4; D gene: TRBD2; clone size: many; CDR3 DNA: TGTGCCAGCAGAAAAGCTAGCGGGAGCTCCTACGAGCAGTACTTC; CDR3 protein: CASRKASGSSYEQYF
J gene: TRBJ1-4; V gene: TRBV7-8; D gene: .; clone size: .; CDR3 DNA: TGTGCCAGCAGCCCGACAGCATCCTATGAAAAACCGTTTTTT; CDR3 protein: CASSPTASYEKPFF
J gene: TRBJ2-3; V gene: TRBV10-2; D gene: TRBD2; clone size: .; CDR3 DNA: TGCGCCAGCAGCGGGGAAACTAGCGGGGGGGCCTCAGATACGCAGTATTTT; CDR3 protein: CASSGETSGGASDTQYF
J gene: TRBJ1-5; V gene: TRBV5-4; D gene: .; clone size: .; CDR3 DNA: TGTGCCAGCAGCTCCTCTGATCAAACCAGGCAGCCCCAGCATTTT; CDR3 protein: CASSSSDQTRQPQHF
J gene: TRBJ2-5; V gene: TRBV3-1; D gene: .; clone size: many; CDR3 DNA: TGTGCCAGCAGCCAAGGCTCGGGGGGCACACAAGAGACCCAGTACTTC; CDR3 protein: CASSQGSGGTQETQYF
J gene: TRBJ2-7; V gene: TRBV7-6; D gene: .; clone size: .; CDR3 DNA: TGTGTCCGTGGTAGGGGCCTCCCCCTCTACGAGCAGTACTTC; CDR3 protein: CVRGRGLPLYEQYF
J gene: TRBJ2-1; V gene: TRBV12-2; D gene: .; clone size: .; CDR3 DNA: TGTGCAAGTCGCTTAGCGGGGACTAGCGGATGCTCCTACAATGAGCAGTTCTTC; CDR3 protein: CASRLAGTSGCSYNEQFF